Listed below are T cell receptor beta chains from one sample, sequenced in a study of cytotoxic CD8 clonotypes in ibrutinib-treated CLL. Profiled with immunoSEQ multiplex PCR; TCRdb holds only in-frame clones, not every one. The table records 250,000 or so clones, under 75% of them present only once. This material consisted of PBMCs, taken after 24 months of ibrutinib treatment. These receptors originate from a human donor with chronic lymphocytic leukemia. Each CDR3 is given with its conserved first and last residue. D genes are given only for firm matches. Size values are once, few and many counts, or a class for expanded clones, and some rows have none.

CDR3 protein	CDR3 DNA	clone size	V gene	J gene	D gene
CASSLRTRNIQYF	TGTGCCAGCAGCTTACGGACGCGGAACATTCAGTACTTC	.	TRBV5-6	TRBJ2-4	.
CASSLIKNTGELFF	TGTGCCAGCAGCCTGATAAAAAACACCGGGGAGCTGTTTTTT	few	TRBV7-3	TRBJ2-2	.
CASSYSTSPLHF	TGTGCCAGCAGTTACTCGACTTCACCCCTCCACTTT	.	TRBV6-5	TRBJ1-6	.
CASSIGQREYWLANEQFF	TGTGCCAGTAGTATAGGACAGCGGGAGTACTGGTTGGCCAATGAGCAGTTCTTC	.	TRBV19	TRBJ2-1	TRBD2
CASSGGTEQYF	TGTGCCAGCAGCGGAGGGACAGAGCAGTACTTC	.	TRBV5-6	TRBJ2-7	.
CASRGRGYEQYF	TGTGCCAGCAGGGGGAGGGGATACGAGCAGTACTTC	.	TRBV5-6	TRBJ2-7	TRBD2
CASSPGNTQYF	TGTGCCAGCAGCCCCGGGAATACGCAGTATTTT	.	TRBV7-2	TRBJ2-3	.
CASSLFFGLAGGVDTDTQYF	TGTGCCAGCAGTCTCTTTTTTGGACTAGCGGGAGGGGTTGACACAGATACGCAGTATTTT	.	TRBV27	TRBJ2-3	TRBD2
CASSPLPYNEQFF	TGTGCCAGCAGTCCCCTACCCTACAATGAGCAGTTCTTC	.	TRBV27	TRBJ2-1	.
CASSRDLMNTQYF	TGTGCCAGTAGCAGGGACCTCATGAATACGCAGTATTTT	.	TRBV19	TRBJ2-3	.
CASRPLTGSLGYTF	TGTGCCAGCAGACCCCTGACAGGGAGTCTTGGCTACACCTTC	once	TRBV6-5	TRBJ1-2	TRBD1
CASSEGRWGTDTQYF	TGTGCCAGTAGTGAGGGCCGGTGGGGAACAGATACGCAGTATTTT	few	TRBV19	TRBJ2-3	.
CASSLGLNYNEQFF	TGCGCCAGCAGCTTGGGTCTGAACTACAATGAGCAGTTCTTC	.	TRBV5-1	TRBJ2-1	.
CASSFSAGTLPDSYEQYF	TGCGCCAGCAGCTTTTCGGCAGGGACGTTACCGGATTCCTACGAGCAGTACTTC	.	TRBV5-1	TRBJ2-7	.
CASRRQGVNEQYF	TGTGCCAGCAGAAGACAGGGCGTCAACGAGCAGTACTTC	once	TRBV14	TRBJ2-7	TRBD1
CASSPYRDYEQYF	TGTGCCAGCTCACCGTACAGGGATTACGAGCAGTACTTC	.	TRBV18	TRBJ2-7	.
CASSLSAAQETQYF	TGCGCCAGCAGCTTGTCAGCGGCTCAAGAGACCCAGTACTTC	.	TRBV5-1	TRBJ2-5	.
CASSPSKGGAEQYF	TGTGCCAGCTCACCATCCAAGGGAGGTGCCGAGCAGTACTTC	.	TRBV18	TRBJ2-7	.
CASSSGQGSSYNEQFF	TGTGCCAGCAGCTCGGGACAGGGAAGCTCCTACAATGAGCAGTTCTTC	.	TRBV5-6	TRBJ2-1	TRBD1
CASSELWSSYEQYF	TGTGCCAGCAGTGAACTGTGGAGCTCCTACGAGCAGTACTTC	.	TRBV6-1	TRBJ2-7	.
CASSLMGQGNQPQHF	TGTGCCAGCAGCTTAATGGGACAGGGTAATCAGCCCCAGCATTTT	.	TRBV7-2	TRBJ1-5	TRBD1
CASGLEEGQPQHF	TGTGCTAGTGGCTTAGAAGAAGGTCAGCCCCAGCATTTT	.	TRBV12-5	TRBJ1-5	.
CASTGSYSYEQYF	TGTGCCAGCACGGGGTCCTACTCCTACGAGCAGTACTTC	.	TRBV28	TRBJ2-7	.
CASSYLQGATDTQYF	TGTGCCAGCAGTTACTTGCAGGGGGCCACAGATACGCAGTATTTT	.	TRBV6-5	TRBJ2-3	TRBD1
CASSLGLAGVREQFF	TGTGCCAGCAGTTTGGGCCTAGCGGGAGTAAGGGAGCAGTTCTTC	.	TRBV28	TRBJ2-1	TRBD2
CASSLVAGFYEQYF	TGTGCCAGCAGTTTAGTGGCAGGGTTTTACGAGCAGTACTTC	.	TRBV28	TRBJ2-7	.
CASSRVSETQYF	TGTGCCAGCAGCAGGGTTTCCGAGACCCAGTACTTC	.	TRBV6-5	TRBJ2-5	.
CASSLSTDTQYF	TGTGCCAGCAGCTTAAGCACAGATACGCAGTATTTT	.	TRBV7-6	TRBJ2-3	.
CASRFSGANVLTF	TGTGCCAGCAGGTTCTCTGGGGCCAACGTCCTGACTTTC	.	TRBV28	TRBJ2-6	.
CATLGWVGGEQFF	TGTGCCACCCTAGGGTGGGTGGGAGGTGAGCAGTTCTTC	.	TRBV6-5	TRBJ2-1	.
CASSLGTGEAFF	TGTGCCAGCAGCTTAGGGACAGGTGAAGCTTTCTTT	.	TRBV7-9	TRBJ1-1	TRBD1
CASSYKAENTEAFF	TGTGCCAGCAGTTACAAGGCGGAGAACACTGAAGCTTTCTTT	.	TRBV6-5	TRBJ1-1	.
CASRINTGELFF	TGTGCCAGCAGGATAAACACCGGGGAGCTGTTTTTT	.	TRBV2	TRBJ2-2	.
CAWSRTEETQYF	TGTGCCTGGAGTCGGACAGAAGAGACCCAGTACTTC	.	TRBV30	TRBJ2-5	.
CASSTQGQGNQPQHF	TGTGCCAGCTCCACACAGGGTCAAGGCAATCAGCCCCAGCATTTT	few	TRBV6-5	TRBJ1-5	.
CSVLAGTGELFF	TGCAGCGTCTTAGCGGGCACCGGGGAGCTGTTTTTT	.	TRBV29-1	TRBJ2-2	TRBD2
CASSEWGDEQYF	TGTGCCAGCAGCGAGTGGGGGGACGAGCAGTACTTC	.	TRBV7-6	TRBJ2-7	.
CSVEVTSGLAGDEQFF	TGCAGCGTTGAAGTTACATCGGGACTAGCGGGCGATGAGCAGTTCTTC	.	TRBV29-1	TRBJ2-1	TRBD2
CASSPGQSGYGYTF	TGTGCCAGCAGCCCGGGACAGTCGGGCTATGGCTACACCTTC	few	TRBV28	TRBJ1-2	TRBD1
CASSLGLAGAEQYF	TGTGCCAGCAGTTTGGGACTAGCGGGAGCCGAGCAGTACTTC	.	TRBV2	TRBJ2-7	TRBD2
CASSHEQGAGQPQHF	TGCGCCAGCAGCCATGAACAGGGGGCGGGTCAGCCCCAGCATTTT	.	TRBV4-3	TRBJ1-5	TRBD1
CATWDRDQPQHF	TGTGCCACCTGGGACAGGGATCAGCCCCAGCATTTT	.	TRBV10-3	TRBJ1-5	TRBD1
CASSIDPGLAEQFF	TGTGCCAGTAGTATAGATCCGGGACTAGCGGAGCAGTTCTTC	.	TRBV19	TRBJ2-1	TRBD2
CASQPGQASYEQYF	TGTGCCAGTCAACCGGGACAGGCCTCCTACGAGCAGTACTTC	few	TRBV19	TRBJ2-7	TRBD1
CASRHNPGNTIYF	TGTGCCAGCAGGCACAACCCTGGAAACACCATATATTTT	.	TRBV6-5	TRBJ1-3	.
CASSLGAGGPDTGELFF	TGCGCCAGCAGCTTGGGAGCGGGAGGGCCGGACACCGGGGAGCTGTTTTTT	few	TRBV5-1	TRBJ2-2	TRBD2
CASSFSGANVLTF	TGTGCCAGCAGTTTCTCTGGGGCCAACGTCCTGACTTTC	.	TRBV27	TRBJ2-6	.
CASSFRPGQGTYNEQFF	TGTGCCAGCAGCTTCCGTCCGGGACAGGGTACCTACAATGAGCAGTTCTTC	once	TRBV7-3	TRBJ2-1	TRBD1
CSPGWGLGPDTQYF	TGCAGCCCAGGTTGGGGTCTAGGGCCCGATACGCAGTATTTT	.	TRBV29-1	TRBJ2-3	.
CASSIEALRGQFF	TGTGCCAGTAGTATAGAAGCGCTACGGGGGCAGTTCTTC	.	TRBV19	TRBJ2-1	.
CASSGQGNYGYTF	TGTGCCAGCAGCGGACAGGGAAATTATGGCTACACCTTC	few	TRBV6-6	TRBJ1-2	TRBD1
CAWSSWREEYNEQFF	TGTGCCTGGAGTTCCTGGCGGGAGGAGTACAATGAGCAGTTCTTC	few	TRBV30	TRBJ2-1	TRBD2
CASSLRAASYEQYF	TGTGCCAGCAGTTTACGGGCAGCCTCCTACGAGCAGTACTTC	.	TRBV28	TRBJ2-7	.
CASSYRGAVGTEAFF	TGTGCCAGCAGTTACCGGGGGGCTGTAGGCACTGAAGCTTTCTTT	once	TRBV6-5	TRBJ1-1	.
CASSDGPTGRDSEAFF	TGTGCCAGCAGTGACGGACCGACAGGGCGGGATTCTGAAGCTTTCTTT	.	TRBV2	TRBJ1-1	TRBD1
CASSQDRSSSGNTIYF	TGTGCCAGCAGCCAAGACAGATCTAGCTCTGGAAACACCATATATTTT	.	TRBV4-2	TRBJ1-3	.
CASSVLAGGNEQFF	TGTGCCAGCAGTGTTCTAGCGGGAGGAAATGAGCAGTTCTTC	few	TRBV6-4	TRBJ2-1	TRBD2